This record concerns one TCR beta chain sequence. Its specificity is unknown. This entry is derived from a study of T-cell memory formation after mild COVID-19. Study context: Clusters of TCRs were largely donor specific. Study results and caveats: For second-wave clones that peaked at day 37, SARS-CoV-2 specificity went unverified. Contracting CD4+ clones were located mainly in CM and EM, and CD8+ clones in EMRA. A balance of CD4 and CD8 characterized clones contracting day 15 to 85, whereas later expanders leaned CD4+.

TCRdb re-derived calls from the 5' RACE reads in MiXCR, one entry per CDR3 protein. The sample holds around 130,000 distinct CDR3 sequences; about 17% are singletons and the top ten take roughly 5%. The CDR3 totals 12 residues. Germline-derived CDR1 and CDR2 are KGHSH and LQKENI. Trimming cost V 2 bases and J 7 bases, with 8 bases left between them. The gene calls are TRBV18 and TRBJ1-1; D is uncertain. The sequencing sample was made of PBMCs or a T cell subset sorted from them (not recorded which). This TCR derives from a man younger than 35 who had mild COVID-19 (a few samples of this study predate the infection). Cell type and time point are not known. CDR3 sequence reads: CASSPNTGEAFF. DNA of the CDR3: TGTGCCAGCTCACCAAATACTGGTGAAGCTTTCTTT.